This T cell receptor beta chain came from a study of immune heterogeneity within non-small cell lung tumors. Study-wide results and caveats: Local T-cell clonality tracked local tumor mutational burden, showing a moderate yet significant relationship (R 0.3 to 0.4). Within each patient, tumor sites shared identical dominant CDR3 beta clonotypes and also held site-unique high-frequency clones.

TCR beta CDR3 was amplified by multiplex PCR using 32 V and 13 J primers. One entry per CDR3 protein, called by TCRdb with MiXCR from the multiplex PCR reads. This sample has some 9,300 distinct CDR3 sequences; roughly a third occur once, and the top ten carry approximately 11%. Judged by abundance, this clonotype is medium-sized. Its antigen is not identified. The authors used roughly 600 ng of bulk tumor genomic DNA per sample as template. While surgery was under way, several biopsies spaced far apart were taken per primary tumor. Each patient presented with untreated, newly diagnosed non-small cell lung cancer and received curative surgery. Germline V gives CDR1 KGHDR, CDR2 SFDVKD. Trimming took off 1 base at V and 2 bases at J, with 7 bases between the two ends. The CDR3 extends over 14 amino acids.

What was sequenced was lung tumor tissue. The clonotype comes from a man aged 60 to 75 with non-small cell lung cancer. This chain uses TRBV24-1 with TRBJ1-2; no clear D. CDR3 sequence reads: CATSDFGVNYGYTF. The CDR3 coding sequence is TGTGCCACCAGTGATTTTGGGGTGAACTATGGCTACACCTTC.